The 8 T cell receptor beta chains below all came from one sample that was sequenced in a study of regulatory T cells in long-lasting Graves disease. CDR3-region Arm-PCR and iRepertoire HTBI primers produced the TCR beta libraries. A single record per CDR3 protein comes from TCRdb applying MiXCR to the multiplex PCR reads. The data contain more than 300,000 distinct CDR3 sequences, about 11% of them singletons. Described time point: newly diagnosed GD, antithyroid drugs for less than 3 months. Scientists built the TCR library using RNA that was extracted from PBMCs. This sample was also put to use in a study of T cells in Graves' hyperthyroidism and ophthalmopathy.

The sample here was peripheral blood mononuclear cells (PBMCs), taken at new diagnosis, from a patient treated with antithyroid drugs. The source of these receptors is a woman in her late teens or twenties with Graves disease.

This clonotype was picked up many times. V usage is TRBV19 and J usage is TRBJ1-5; 10 bases agree with TRBD1. This CDR3 contains 14 residues. With V trimmed by 1 base and J by 7 bases, 1 base remained unmatched. Germline assignment: CDR1 LNHDA and CDR2 SQIVND (reference sequence). This chain's CDR3 is CASSIGQGAQPQHF. In DNA form, the CDR3 reads TGTGCCAGTAGTATAGGACAGGGGGCGCAGCCCCAGCATTTT.

This clonotype was detected ten times or more. The chain combines TRBV20-1 with TRBJ2-5; 10 nucleotides match TRBD2. The V gene end was trimmed by 3 bases and the J gene end by 5 bases; junction bases not matched to a gene: 3. The CDR3 is 13 residues long. From germline, CDR1 is DFQATT and CDR2 SNEGSKA (reference sequence). The CDR3 coding sequence is TGCAGTGCTAGGAGCGGGAGGGTTGAGACCCAGTACTTC. As protein: CSARSGRVETQYF.

The V and J genes are TRBV5-1 and TRBJ2-1; D call uncertain. The CDR3 loop spans 14 amino acids. V lost 2 bases and J lost 0, with 6 bases in between. The germline V gene encodes CDR1 SGHRS and CDR2 YFSETQ. As DNA, the CDR3 is TGCGCCAGCAGCTTAGCGCGCTCCTACAATGAGCAGTTCTTC. Its translation: CASSLARSYNEQFF.

Remarks on this clonotype: A much larger clone is a single base away; this may be a read error. This sequence joins TRBV6-2 or TRBV6-3 and TRBJ1-1; D unresolved. Germline V gene lookup returns CDR1 MNHEY and CDR2 SVGEGT. Trimming removed 2 bases at V and 6 bases at J, with 22 bases between. The CDR3 is made up of 17 amino acids. The CDR3 DNA follows: TGTGCCAGCAGTTACCTCCGCGGGCGGCGAGCGAAGTCTGAAGCTTTCTTT. This sequence encodes CASSYLRGRRAKSEAFF.

This clonotype came up a few times. The chain recombines TRBV9 with TRBJ2-5; possibly TRBD1 for D (6 bases). The CDR3 sequence is 14 residues long. Trimming took 0 bases from V and 5 from J, leaving 11 bases between them. CDR1 and CDR2 (germline): SGDLS, YYNGEE. The CDR3, as DNA: TGTGCCAGCAGCGTAGAGGGGGATCACGAGACCCAGTACTTC. Translating it yields CASSVEGDHETQYF.

This clonotype was recorded at least ten times. This chain joins TRBV24-1 and TRBJ2-1, with 10 bases aligning to TRBD2. CDR1 is KGHDR and CDR2 is SFDVKD in the germline V gene. The CDR3 is 16 residues long. V gave up 4 bases and J gave up 2 bases; unmatched junction bases: 4. CDR3 bases: TGTGCCACCAGTGACCGGACTAGCGGAGCCTACAATGAGCAGTTCTTC. It translates to CATSDRTSGAYNEQFF.

In its sample, this clonotype was seen many times. This chain uses TRBV20-1 with TRBJ2-2, with TRBD1 identical over 8 bases. The CDR3 extends over 13 amino acids. Germline CDR1 is DFQATT and CDR2 is SNEGSKA (reference sequence). The J segment lost 4 bases and the V segment lost 4 bases, leaving 2 bases of the junction unmatched. In nucleotides, the CDR3 is TGCAGTGCTAAGACAGGGGTCACCGGGGAGCTGTTTTTT. Translated, it gives CSAKTGVTGELFF.

The chain uses TRBV25-1 and TRBJ2-1; 11 bases are shared with TRBD2. V lost 4 bases and J lost 10; bases outside the gene matches: 18. The CDR3 runs 18 residues. CDR1 is MGHDK, CDR2 SYGVNS, per germline. CDR3 nucleotide sequence: TGTGCCAGCAGTGGGTGGGTTGAAAAACTAGCGGGAGACGGCGAGCAGTTCTTC. This codes for CASSGWVEKLAGDGEQFF.